This is a list of T cell receptor beta chains from one sample in a study of blood T cell repertoires in COVID-19. Some clones are missing from TCRdb's copy, which holds only in-frame ones; the method was immunoSEQ multiplex PCR. The sample shows about 240,000 clones, roughly 76% of them seen only once. What was sequenced was peripheral blood. The receptors originated from an elderly woman with COVID-19, enrolled during active disease. Both conserved end residues are part of each CDR3. The order of the fields is J gene, D gene, clone size, V gene, CDR3 protein, CDR3 DNA. A D gene is named only where the DNA matches it firmly. Clone size is stated in some rows and not others, as once, few, many or a class when expanded.

>TRBJ2-7|TRBD2|.|TRBV11-1
CASSLGTSGFSYEQYF
TGTGCCAGCAGCTTAGGGACTAGCGGATTTTCCTACGAGCAGTACTTC
>TRBJ2-5|.|.|TRBV5-6
CASIRVGEWEETQYF
TGTGCCAGCATCCGAGTCGGGGAGTGGGAAGAGACCCAGTACTTC
>TRBJ1-1|TRBD1|.|TRBV24-1
CATSGGGRNTEAFF
TGTGCCACCAGTGGAGGGGGCAGGAACACTGAAGCTTTCTTT
>TRBJ2-3|.|.|TRBV6-5
CASSSPGWADTQYF
TGTGCCAGCAGTTCGCCAGGGTGGGCAGATACGCAGTATTTT
>TRBJ1-4|.|.|TRBV18
CASSPQMLQGGEKLFF
TGTGCCAGCTCACCCCAGATGTTACAGGGTGGTGAAAAACTGTTTTTT
>TRBJ2-1|TRBD1|.|TRBV10-1
CASSAGTGVWYEQFF
TGCGCCAGCAGTGCCGGGACAGGGGTTTGGTATGAGCAGTTCTTC
>TRBJ2-2|TRBD2|once|TRBV5-1
CASSLGTRENTGELFF
TGCGCCAGCAGCCTGGGGACTAGGGAGAACACCGGGGAGCTGTTTTTT
>TRBJ2-2|TRBD1|.|TRBV27
CASTGQGEAGELFF
TGTGCCAGCACCGGACAGGGAGAAGCCGGGGAGCTGTTTTTT
>TRBJ2-1|TRBD2|.|TRBV3-1/TRBV3-2
CASSYSGGRTYNEQFF
TGTGCCAGCTCCTATAGCGGGGGGAGGACCTACAATGAGCAGTTCTTC
>TRBJ1-3|TRBD1|once|TRBV15
CATSPRQGRLFSGNTIYF
TGTGCCACCAGTCCCAGACAGGGGCGACTTTTCTCTGGAAACACCATATATTTT
>TRBJ2-7|.|.|TRBV7-9
CARCQVASYEQYF
TGTGCCAGGTGTCAAGTGGCCTCCTACGAGCAGTACTTC
>TRBJ2-7|TRBD2|.|TRBV28
CASSVAGGLSYEQYF
TGTGCCAGCAGTGTAGCGGGAGGCCTCTCCTACGAGCAGTACTTC
>TRBJ1-5|TRBD1|.|TRBV27
CASSLYGTAYSNQPQHF
TGTGCCAGCAGTTTATACGGGACAGCCTATAGCAATCAGCCCCAGCATTTT
>TRBJ1-2|.|.|TRBV20-1
CSATRRDSYTF
TGCAGTGCTACGCGCCGGGATAGCTACACCTTC
>TRBJ1-3|TRBD1|once|TRBV19
CASSLRTGRNTIYF
TGTGCCAGTAGTCTCCGGACAGGGAGAAACACCATATATTTT
>TRBJ1-5|.|few|TRBV19
CASRMSSAVNLNQPQHF
TGTGCCAGTAGGATGTCGAGCGCAGTCAACCTCAATCAGCCCCAGCATTTT
>TRBJ2-1|TRBD1|once|TRBV7-2
CASSRTGQGAPNEQFF
TGTGCCAGCAGCCGTACTGGGCAGGGGGCCCCCAATGAGCAGTTCTTC
>TRBJ2-3|TRBD2|.|TRBV24-1
CATSDSRGGTQYF
TGTGCCACCAGTGATTCGCGGGGGGGTACGCAGTATTTT
>TRBJ2-3|.|.|TRBV5-1
CASSFRLGGADTQYF
TGCGCCAGCAGCTTCCGTCTCGGAGGGGCAGATACGCAGTATTTT
>TRBJ2-7|TRBD2|.|TRBV27
CASSFKGLAGLEQYF
TGTGCCAGCAGTTTTAAGGGACTAGCGGGATTAGAGCAGTACTTC
>TRBJ1-2|TRBD1|.|TRBV19
CASSADRASGYTF
TGTGCCAGTTCCGCGGACAGGGCGTCCGGCTACACCTTC
>TRBJ2-7|TRBD2|.|TRBV3-1/TRBV3-2
CASSPGRGGTLYEQYF
TGTGCCAGCAGCCCCGGGAGGGGAGGGACGCTCTACGAGCAGTACTTC
>TRBJ2-5|TRBD1|.|TRBV18
CASSQPGQQETQYF
TGTGCCAGCTCACAACCGGGACAGCAAGAGACCCAGTACTTC
>TRBJ2-3|.|.|TRBV5-1
CASSLGLLESTDTQYF
TGCGCCAGCAGCTTGGGTCTGCTTGAGAGCACAGATACGCAGTATTTT
>TRBJ2-5|TRBD1|.|TRBV20-1
CSASGVRDRGETQYF
TGCAGTGCTAGTGGGGTCCGGGACAGGGGGGAGACCCAGTACTTC
>TRBJ1-5|TRBD1|.|TRBV6-6
CASSYSDRGNQPQHF
TGTGCCAGCAGTTACTCGGACAGGGGCAATCAGCCCCAGCATTTT
>TRBJ1-2|TRBD1|.|TRBV7-9
CASSPRGGQGGYGYTF
TGTGCCAGCAGCCCGCGCGGGGGACAGGGGGGCTATGGCTACACCTTC
>TRBJ2-5|.|once|TRBV11-2
CASRFGLQETQYF
TGTGCCAGCAGATTTGGGCTCCAAGAGACCCAGTACTTC
>TRBJ2-2|TRBD1|.|TRBV4-2
CASSQDRTGTGELFF
TGTGCCAGCAGCCAAGATAGGACAGGGACCGGGGAGCTGTTTTTT
>TRBJ1-5|TRBD1|.|TRBV5-5
CASSLRLQGATNQPQHF
TGTGCCAGCAGCTTGCGTCTTCAGGGGGCGACTAATCAGCCCCAGCATTTT
>TRBJ2-1|.|.|TRBV19
CASSVYNEQFF
TGTGCCAGTAGTGTATACAATGAGCAGTTCTTC
>TRBJ1-2|TRBD1|.|TRBV5-5
CASRRGPTGWDYTF
TGTGCCAGCAGGAGAGGCCCGACAGGGTGGGACTACACCTTC
>TRBJ2-1|TRBD2|few|TRBV7-8
CASSSGTRGNEQFF
TGTGCCAGCAGTTCCGGGACTAGGGGGAATGAGCAGTTCTTC
>TRBJ2-7|TRBD2|.|TRBV2
CASSAQLAGTGKEQYF
TGTGCCAGCAGTGCGCAACTAGCGGGGACAGGAAAAGAGCAGTACTTC
>TRBJ2-2|.|.|TRBV27
CASSLAGYAGELFF
TGTGCCAGCAGTTTAGCGGGGTACGCCGGGGAGCTGTTTTTT
>TRBJ2-3|.|.|TRBV5-1
CASSLSSGTDTQYF
TGCGCCAGCAGCTTGAGTAGCGGCACAGATACGCAGTATTTT
>TRBJ2-1|.|.|TRBV5-8
CATIRGLLRDEQFF
TGTGCCACTATAAGGGGCCTCCTCAGGGATGAGCAGTTCTTC
>TRBJ2-7|TRBD1|.|TRBV28
CASSPIRQGGEQYF
TGTGCCAGCAGTCCGATCCGACAGGGTGGCGAGCAGTACTTC
>TRBJ2-7|TRBD1|.|TRBV7-8
CASSLEARWSGTGGYEQYF
TGTGCCAGCAGCTTAGAGGCTAGGTGGAGTGGGACAGGGGGCTACGAGCAGTACTTC
>TRBJ1-5|TRBD1|.|TRBV19
CASRTGAHSNQPQHF
TGTGCCAGTAGGACAGGGGCCCATAGCAATCAGCCCCAGCATTTT
>TRBJ1-2|.|.|TRBV18
CASSPDAGVVGYTF
TGTGCCAGCTCACCTGACGCAGGGGTGGTTGGCTACACCTTC
>TRBJ1-1|TRBD1|.|TRBV7-3
CASSLGQYTEAFF
TGTGCCAGCAGCTTGGGACAGTACACTGAAGCTTTCTTT
>TRBJ2-2|TRBD2|.|TRBV30
CAWRGTNGGTGELFF
TGTGCCTGGAGGGGGACCAACGGGGGGACCGGGGAGCTGTTTTTT
>TRBJ1-3|.|.|TRBV19
CASSIGGAGNTIYF
TGTGCCAGTAGTATCGGAGGGGCTGGAAACACCATATATTTT
>TRBJ2-1|TRBD2|.|TRBV7-9
CASSSRLAGDNEQFF
TGTGCCAGCAGCTCAAGACTAGCGGGAGACAATGAGCAGTTCTTC
>TRBJ2-1|TRBD2|.|TRBV7-2
CASSYRRRENNEQFF
TGTGCCAGCAGCTATAGGAGGCGGGAGAACAATGAGCAGTTCTTC
>TRBJ1-2|.|.|TRBV2
CASSLQGYGYTF
TGTGCCAGCAGTCTCCAGGGCTATGGCTACACCTTC
>TRBJ1-2|TRBD1|.|TRBV2
CASTPGGQASGYTF
TGTGCCAGCACCCCGGGGGGACAGGCTAGTGGCTACACCTTC
>TRBJ2-1|.|.|TRBV9
CASSVDPSLADGQFF
TGTGCCAGCAGCGTAGACCCCTCCTTGGCGGATGGGCAGTTCTTC
>TRBJ2-1|TRBD2|.|TRBV7-9
CASSLGTSGKNEQFF
TGTGCCAGCAGCTTAGGGACTAGCGGGAAAAATGAGCAGTTCTTC
>TRBJ1-2|.|.|TRBV28
CASSLPGRGDGYTF
TGTGCCAGCAGTTTACCTGGCAGGGGAGATGGCTACACCTTC
>TRBJ2-3|TRBD2|.|TRBV5-1
CASSRASGRITDTQYF
TGCGCCAGCAGCAGGGCTAGCGGGAGGATCACAGATACGCAGTATTTT
>TRBJ2-7|.|.|TRBV28
CASSRQVRAYEQYF
TGTGCCAGCAGTCGACAGGTGCGGGCGTACGAGCAGTACTTC